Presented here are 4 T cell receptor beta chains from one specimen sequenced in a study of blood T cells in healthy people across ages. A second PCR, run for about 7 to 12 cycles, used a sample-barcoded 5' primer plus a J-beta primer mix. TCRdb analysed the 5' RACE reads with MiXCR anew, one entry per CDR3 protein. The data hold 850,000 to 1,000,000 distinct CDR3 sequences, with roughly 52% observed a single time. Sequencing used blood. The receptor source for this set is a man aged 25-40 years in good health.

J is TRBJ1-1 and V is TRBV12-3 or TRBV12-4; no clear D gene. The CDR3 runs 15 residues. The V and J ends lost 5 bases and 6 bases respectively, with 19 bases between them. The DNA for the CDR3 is TGTGCCAGCAGTCCCGGAGCCCTACAAAGGCCTGAAGCTTTCTTT. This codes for CASSPGALQRPEAFF.

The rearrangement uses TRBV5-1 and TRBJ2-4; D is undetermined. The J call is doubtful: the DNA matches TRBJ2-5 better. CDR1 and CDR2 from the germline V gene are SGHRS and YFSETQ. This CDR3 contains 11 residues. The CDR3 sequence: CASSSDETQYF. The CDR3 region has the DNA TGCGCCAGCAGCTCCGATGAGACCCAGTACTTC.

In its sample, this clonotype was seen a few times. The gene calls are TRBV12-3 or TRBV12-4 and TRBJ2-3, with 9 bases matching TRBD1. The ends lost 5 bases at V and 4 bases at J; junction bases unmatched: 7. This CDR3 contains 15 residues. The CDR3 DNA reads TGTGCCAGCAGTCGCAGGACAGGGGTGGCAGATACGCAGTATTTT. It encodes CASSRRTGVADTQYF.

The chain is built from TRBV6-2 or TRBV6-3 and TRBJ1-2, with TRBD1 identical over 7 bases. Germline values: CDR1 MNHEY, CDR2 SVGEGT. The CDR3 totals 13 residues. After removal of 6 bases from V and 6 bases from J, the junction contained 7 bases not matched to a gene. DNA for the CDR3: TGTGCCAGCAGACCTACAGGGGTGAATGGCTACACCTTC. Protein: CASRPTGVNGYTF.